These 31 T cell receptor beta chains originate from one sample sequenced in a study of spatial heterogeneity in lung cancer. Study-level results: Counts that tracked tumor mutation counts were those of expanded intratumoral alpha and beta TCRs.

No antigens are known for them. TCRdb reanalysed the 5' RACE reads using MiXCR and keeps one entry per CDR3 protein. The profile covers more than 10,000 distinct CDR3 sequences, with less than 6.5% appearing a single time and around 10% taken by the ten largest. Time point reported: sample taken at primary tumor resection. Material: lung tumor tissue, obtained at surgery. Source of these receptors: a female donor with early-stage non-small cell lung cancer.

This clonotype is medium-sized by share. Within a library made for alpha chains, this beta chain is off target, and its count is uninformative. The V gene is TRBV7-3, the J gene TRBJ1-1; 7 positions agree with TRBD1. V dropped 0 bases and J dropped 5; count of bases not matched to a gene: 3. The CDR3 is 14 amino acids. Germline CDR1 and CDR2: SGHTA and FQGTGA. The DNA of the CDR3 is TGTGCCAGCAGCTTAACGGGCAGGGGGACTGAAGCTTTCTTT. This gives the protein CASSLTGRGTEAFF.

This clonotype was seen repeatedly, ten times or more. The size of this beta chain means little, since it is a stray read in a library made for alpha chains. The chain is built from TRBV7-9 and TRBJ1-4; D not certain. V was pared by 5 bases and J by 3 bases, with 10 bases between. CDR1 is SEHNR, CDR2 FQNEAQ, per germline (reference sequence). The CDR3 consists of 14 residues. For the CDR3, the DNA is TGTGCCAGCAGCATCAGAGCAGCTAATGAAAAACTGTTTTTT. Its protein product is CASSIRAANEKLFF.

This clonotype showed up many times. In a library made to pick up alpha chains, this beta chain is a stray read with a size that means little. This sequence joins TRBV6-2 or TRBV6-3 and TRBJ1-5; the D gene is possibly TRBD1 (5 bases). V was trimmed by 6 bases and J by 2 bases, leaving 17 bases between them. Germline V lookup: CDR1 MNHEY, CDR2 SVGEGT. The CDR3 contains 16 residues. The CDR3 DNA sequence: TGTGCCAGCAGGGACGGACGGGGGGAGGGCAATCAGCCCCAGCATTTT. The encoded protein is CASRDGRGEGNQPQHF.

There are many counts of this clonotype. For a library built for alpha chains, this beta chain is a stray read; little rests on its size. The CDR3 DNA reads as TGTGCCAGCTGGCTAGCGGGGGTTAACACCGGGGAGCTGTTTTTT. Its protein is CASWLAGVNTGELFF. V gene TRBV6-1 combines with J gene TRBJ2-2, with TRBD2 identical over 10 bases. V trimming: 8 bases; J trimming: 2 bases; junction bases outside the gene matches: 5. The CDR3 sequence is 15 residues long. The germline V gene has CDR1 MNHNS and CDR2 SASEGT.

Relative to its sample, this clonotype is medium-sized. Since it is a stray read in a library aimed at alpha chains, this beta chain has a size that is not meaningful. This sequence joins TRBV15 and TRBJ2-3; D unclear. The germline gives CDR1 LNHNV, CDR2 YYDKDF (reference sequence). The CDR3 sequence is 14 residues long. The V end lost 4 bases, the J end lost 4 bases, and 12 bases lay between the germline ends. The chain's CDR3 is CATSKPNSADTQYF. The CDR3 nucleotides are TGTGCCACCAGCAAACCCAACAGTGCAGATACGCAGTATTTT.

This clonotype was observed many times. Found in a library prepared for alpha chains, this beta chain is an off-target read, and its abundance has little meaning. V usage is TRBV10-3 and J usage is TRBJ1-5; 7 positions match TRBD1. Per germline, CDR1 ENHRY and CDR2 SYGVKD. The ends lost 11 bases at V and 4 bases at J; junction bases unmatched: 5. The CDR3 is made up of 12 amino acids. The CDR3: CASAGGNQPQHF. The DNA of the CDR3 is TGTGCCTCCGCAGGGGGAAATCAGCCCCAGCATTTT.

There are many counts of this clonotype. This beta chain is an off-target read within a library intended for alpha chains, so its frequency means little. The chain is built from TRBV29-1 and TRBJ2-3; D uncertain. Trimming removed 4 bases from V and 0 bases from J, with 5 bases in between. CDR3 size: 12 residues. Germline CDR1 and CDR2: SQVTM and ANQGSEA. The CDR3 DNA is TGCAGCGTTGGGTCCAGCACAGATACGCAGTATTTT. Translation: CSVGSSTDTQYF.

By share, this clonotype ranks as medium-sized (0.01 to 0.1%). This beta chain is a stray sequence in a library constructed for alpha chains; its clone size is not meaningful. This chain's CDR3 is CASSRTRSAGAYEQYF. The CDR3 DNA reads TGTGCCAGCTCCCGCACACGGTCTGCGGGGGCCTACGAGCAGTACTTC. The rearrangement uses TRBV18 and TRBJ2-7, with 7 bases lining up with TRBD2. From germline, CDR1 is KGHSH and CDR2 LQKENI. The CDR3 totals 16 residues. Trimming cost V 6 bases and J 2 bases; bases outside gene matches: 13. Full variable domain (missing parts from reference TRBV18 and TRBJ2-7): NAGVMQNPRHLVRRRGQEARLRCSPMKGHSHVYWYRQLPEEGLKFMVYLQKENIIDESGMPKERFSAEFPKEGPSILRIQQVVRGDSAAYFCASSRTRSAGAYEQYFGPGTRLTVT.

This clonotype was counted many times. Found in a library prepared for alpha chains, this beta chain is an off-target read, and its abundance has little meaning. The chain employs TRBV2 and TRBJ2-2; D gene unclear. This CDR3 comprises 13 residues. The V gene lost 8 bases and the J gene lost 5 bases, with 12 bases spanning the gap. From germline, CDR1 is SNHLY and CDR2 FYNNEI. The CDR3 region has the DNA TGTGCCAGCTCTCTAGGCCCAACCGGGGAGCTGTTTTTT. It codes for CASSLGPTGELFF.

This clonotype was found many times. As an off-target read in a library built for alpha chains, this beta chain has a frequency of little significance. V gene TRBV20-1 combines with J gene TRBJ2-3, with D perhaps TRBD1 or TRBD2 (5 bases each). This CDR3 contains 13 residues. The germline CDR1 and CDR2 sequences are DFQATT and SNEGSKA (reference sequence). The V end lost 5 bases, the J end lost 1 base, and 10 bases lay between the germline ends. The CDR3 sequence is CSAPLGGTDTQYF. In DNA form, the CDR3 reads TGCAGTGCTCCGCTGGGGGGCACAGATACGCAGTATTTT.

This clonotype occurred many times. This beta chain slipped into a library made for alpha chains as a stray read, so its size is not meaningful. CDR3 region: CASHLQGSSEAFF. The CDR3 DNA is TGTGCCAGCCACCTACAGGGTTCCTCCGAAGCTTTCTTT. The V gene is TRBV12-3 or TRBV12-4, the J gene TRBJ1-1; weak D call: TRBD1 (6 bases). This CDR3 is 13 amino acids long. V was trimmed by 8 bases and J by 8 bases, leaving 18 bases between them.

Many counts were recorded for this clonotype. This beta chain is an unintended read in a library built for alpha chains; its size means little. V usage is TRBV11-2 and J usage is TRBJ2-1, with D perhaps matching TRBD1 (5 bases). Trimming took 5 bases from V and 4 from J, leaving 21 bases between them. Germline V lookup: CDR1 SGHAT, CDR2 FQNNGV. CDR3 length equals 17 residues. The CDR3 nucleotides read TGTGCCAGCAGCCGACGGACGTACCGAGACAGATACAATGAGCAGTTCTTC. Protein sequence: CASSRRTYRDRYNEQFF.

This clonotype was seen at least ten times. Since the library was made to target alpha chains, this beta chain is a stray read and its abundance is not meaningful. J is TRBJ1-3 and V is TRBV7-2; D is perhaps TRBD1 (6 bases). Germline V gene data show CDR1 as SGHTA and CDR2 as FQGNSA. V was clipped by 1 base and J by 2 bases, with 6 bases between them. This CDR3 contains 14 residues. The CDR3 region is CASSLDRAGNTIYF. The CDR3 DNA is TGTGCCAGCAGCTTAGACAGGGCTGGAAACACCATATATTTT.

This clonotype has a count of ten or more. This beta chain represents an off-target read in a library built for alpha chains; its size is of limited meaning. This sequence joins TRBV4-2 and TRBJ2-5; possibly TRBD2 for D (6 bases). Germline values: CDR1 LGHNA, CDR2 YNFKEQ. The V end was cut by 6 bases, the J end by 5 bases, with 16 bases between. The CDR3 totals 14 residues. Here the CDR3 reads CASSSGGVEETQYF. Written as DNA, the CDR3 is TGTGCCAGCAGTAGCGGAGGGGTCGAGGAGACCCAGTACTTC.

As concerns this clonotype: As an off-target read in a library built for alpha chains, this beta chain has a frequency of little significance. The chain links TRBV4-2 to TRBJ1-5, with D unclear. With 3 bases removed from V and 0 bases from J, the gap between germline ends came to 9 bases. Germline-derived CDR1 and CDR2 are LGHNA and YNFKEQ. The CDR3 consists of 15 residues. In DNA form, the CDR3 reads TGTGCCAGCAGCCAGGGCAGTAATAGCAATCAGCCCCAGCATTTT. Translated: CASSQGSNSNQPQHF.

This clonotype was picked up many times. Since the library was made to target alpha chains, this beta chain is a stray read and its abundance is not meaningful. This chain connects TRBV6-1 to TRBJ2-7; possibly TRBD2 for D (5 bases). CDR1 is MNHNS, CDR2 SASEGT, per germline. Trimming stripped 0 bases from V and 6 bases from J, with 15 bases between. The CDR3 totals 15 residues. For the CDR3, the DNA is TGTGCCAGCAGTGAAGCCTCGCGGCTACGGGGCGAGCAGTACTTC. It encodes CASSEASRLRGEQYF.

The sample holds many counts of this clonotype. A library prepared for alpha chains yielded this beta chain as an off-target read; its size is of little meaning. The chain is built from TRBV7-3 and TRBJ2-5; the D call may be TRBD1 or TRBD2 (6 bases each). This CDR3 spans 14 amino acids. Trimming took 3 bases from V and 5 from J, leaving 13 bases between them. Germline loops: CDR1 SGHTA, CDR2 FQGTGA. The DNA of the CDR3 is TGTGCCAGCAGCTTCGGGGGCACTGGGGAGACCCAGTACTTC. This codes for CASSFGGTGETQYF. Full variable domain (outside the CDR3, taken from reference TRBV7-3 and TRBJ2-5): GAGVSQTPSNKVTEKGKYVELRCDPISGHTALYWYRQSLGQGPEFLIYFQGTGAADDSGLPNDRFFAVRPEGSVSTLKIQRTERGDSAVYLCASSFGGTGETQYFGPGTRLLVL.

This clonotype was recorded at least ten times. Found in a library prepared for alpha chains, this beta chain is an off-target read, and its abundance has little meaning. The CDR3 reads CASSLAGVGNQPQHF. The CDR3 coding sequence is TGTGCCAGCAGCTTAGCAGGGGTTGGCAATCAGCCCCAGCATTTT. The chain is built from TRBV7-8 and TRBJ1-5; maybe TRBD1 (5 bases). V lost 0 bases and J lost 2, with 8 bases in between. The CDR3 length is 15 residues. Germline V gene data show CDR1 as SGHVS and CDR2 as FQNEAQ.

In this sample, this clonotype turned up many times. This beta chain came through as a stray read in a library set up for alpha chains, and its size says little. The genes are TRBV6-5 and TRBJ2-6; D is unclear. Germline V gene sequence: CDR1 MNHEY, CDR2 SVGAGI. The CDR3 loop spans 17 amino acids. With 0 bases removed from V and 0 bases from J, the gap between germline ends came to 9 bases. As DNA, the CDR3 is TGTGCCAGCAGTTACTCGAGGACCCTCTCTGGGGCCAACGTCCTGACTTTC. Translating it yields CASSYSRTLSGANVLTF.

By share, this clonotype ranks as medium-sized. A library made for alpha chains picked up this beta chain off target, so its size means little. The DNA for the CDR3 is TGTGCCAGCAGTTTAATCGCGGGGCCTTACAATGAGCAGTTCTTC. Amino acids: CASSLIAGPYNEQFF. V is TRBV12-3 or TRBV12-4 and J is TRBJ2-1, with D possibly being TRBD2 (6 bases). CDR3 size: 15 residues. Trimming shortened V by 2 bases and J by 4 bases, and 12 bases separated the two germline ends.

With regard to this clonotype: Because this beta chain is a stray read in a library intended to capture alpha chains, its abundance should not be given much weight. The genes are TRBV29-1 and TRBJ2-3; the D gene is possibly TRBD2 (6 bases). This CDR3 spans 15 amino acids. Deletions cut 6 bases from V and 1 base from J, with 17 bases between. In germline, CDR1 is SQVTM, CDR2 ANQGSEA. The CDR3: CSVGGLGEGTDTQYF. DNA of the CDR3: TGCAGCGTGGGGGGACTGGGGGAGGGCACAGATACGCAGTATTTT.

This clonotype was observed a handful of times. The library was prepared for alpha chains; this beta chain is a stray read, so its frequency means little. This rearrangement joins TRBV6-5 to TRBJ2-3; TRBD1 matches 7 bases. From germline, CDR1 is MNHEY and CDR2 SVGAGI. Losses at the gene ends were 6 bases for V and 0 bases for J; bases not matched to a gene: 3. The CDR3 runs to 14 residues. The CDR3 nucleotides are TGTGCCAGCAGCCGGACAGGAAGCACAGATACGCAGTATTTT. Protein sequence: CASSRTGSTDTQYF.

This clonotype counts as medium-sized (0.01 to 0.1%). Since the library was made to target alpha chains, this beta chain is a stray read and its abundance is not meaningful. This chain joins TRBV10-3 and TRBJ2-1; no firm D call. With 5 bases removed from V and 9 bases from J, the gap between germline ends came to 8 bases. Per germline, CDR1 ENHRY and CDR2 SYGVKD. CDR3 length: 11 amino acids. The CDR3 DNA follows: TGTGCCATCAGTTCCCTCGGTGAGCAGTTCTTC. Protein product: CAISSLGEQFF.

There are many counts of this clonotype. This beta chain came through as a stray read in a library set up for alpha chains, and its size says little. The gene calls are TRBV7-3 and TRBJ2-1; a possible D gene is TRBD2 (7 bases). The V gene's germline CDR1 is SGHTA and CDR2 FQGTGA. CDR3 size: 15 residues. The V end lost 2 bases, the J end lost 9 bases, and 17 bases lay between the germline ends. The CDR3 DNA sequence: TGTGCCAGCAGCTTAGCGGGGGCCCCGCTGAGTGAGCAGTTCTTC. Amino acids: CASSLAGAPLSEQFF.

Ten or more counts support this clonotype. As an off-target read in a library built for alpha chains, this beta chain has a frequency of little significance. V usage is TRBV3-1 and J usage is TRBJ2-6; D is unresolved. Trimming stripped 8 bases from V and 4 bases from J, with 9 bases between. The CDR3 has 13 amino acids. The V gene's germline CDR1 is LGHDT and CDR2 YNNKEL (reference sequence). DNA for the CDR3: TGTGCCAGCTCCCGGGTCGGGGCCAACGTCCTGACTTTC. Amino acids: CASSRVGANVLTF.

This clonotype was picked up many times. For a library built for alpha chains, this beta chain is a stray read; little rests on its size. The J gene is TRBJ1-2, the V gene TRBV5-6; D uncertain. The CDR3 runs 12 residues. Trimming took off 2 bases at V and 7 bases at J, with 9 bases between the two ends. Germline V gene data show CDR1 as SGHDT and CDR2 as YYEEEE. The CDR3 loop reads CASSFSGSGYTF. For the CDR3, the DNA is TGTGCCAGCAGCTTCTCGGGCTCTGGCTACACCTTC.

This clonotype was counted at least ten times. Found in a library prepared for alpha chains, this beta chain is an off-target read, and its abundance has little meaning. The chain uses TRBV27 and TRBJ1-5; 8 positions agree with TRBD1. Germline V gives CDR1 MNHEY, CDR2 SMNVEV (reference sequence). J lost 7 bases, V lost 4 bases, and 3 bases had no gene match. There are 13 residues in the CDR3. CDR3 residues: CASSWAGGQPQHF. CDR3 bases: TGTGCCAGCAGTTGGGCAGGGGGCCAGCCCCAGCATTTT.

This clonotype was seen at least ten times. Since the library was made to target alpha chains, this beta chain is a stray read and its abundance is not meaningful. The CDR3 spells CASSLEQGDQPQHF. CDR3 bases: TGTGCCAGCAGCTTAGAACAGGGAGATCAGCCCCAGCATTTT. The chain recombines TRBV7-9 with TRBJ1-5; D may be TRBD1 (6 bases). The CDR3 has 14 amino acids. V was pared by 1 base and J by 5 bases, with 9 bases between. Germline CDR1 SEHNR, CDR2 FQNEAQ (reference sequence).

As for this clonotype: This beta chain is a stray read from a library made for alpha chains; its abundance is not meaningful. The CDR3 region is CASSLTSGGYTDTQYF. The CDR3 DNA reads TGTGCCAGCAGCCTCACTAGCGGGGGCTACACAGATACGCAGTATTTT. V is TRBV11-2 and J is TRBJ2-3, with TRBD2 matching 11 bases. In germline, CDR1 is SGHAT, CDR2 FQNNGV. This CDR3 has 16 residues. J was trimmed by 2 bases and V by 5 bases; bases with no gene match: 6.

Of note for this clonotype: In a library made to pick up alpha chains, this beta chain is a stray read with a size that means little. The chain is built from TRBV2 and TRBJ2-7; 10 nucleotides match TRBD1. The CDR3 totals 15 residues. The V and J ends lost 7 bases and 2 bases, in that order; junction bases with no gene match: 8. Germline V gene sequence: CDR1 SNHLY, CDR2 FYNNEI. The chain's CDR3 is CASIQAGTGAYEQYF. The CDR3, as DNA: TGTGCCAGCATCCAGGCCGGGACAGGGGCCTACGAGCAGTACTTC. Together with reference TRBV2 and TRBJ2-7, the CDR3 gives the full variable domain: EPEVTQTPSHQVTQMGQEVILRCVPISNHLYFYWYRQILGQKVEFLVSFYNNEISEKSEIFDDQFSVERPDGSNFTLKIRSTKLEDSAMYFCASIQAGTGAYEQYFGPGTRLTVT.

In its sample, this clonotype ranks as medium-sized. Because the library targeted alpha chains, this beta chain is an off-target read whose size means little. This chain connects TRBV4-1 to TRBJ2-1, with 8 bases identical to TRBD2. CDR3 length: 15 amino acids. Germline CDR1 and CDR2: MGHRA and YSYEKL. V was clipped by 4 bases and J by 4 bases; unmatched bases: 6. In DNA, the CDR3 is TGCGCCAGCAGCCGAGAGCGGGGGCCGTACAATGAGCAGTTCTTC. It specifies CASSRERGPYNEQFF.